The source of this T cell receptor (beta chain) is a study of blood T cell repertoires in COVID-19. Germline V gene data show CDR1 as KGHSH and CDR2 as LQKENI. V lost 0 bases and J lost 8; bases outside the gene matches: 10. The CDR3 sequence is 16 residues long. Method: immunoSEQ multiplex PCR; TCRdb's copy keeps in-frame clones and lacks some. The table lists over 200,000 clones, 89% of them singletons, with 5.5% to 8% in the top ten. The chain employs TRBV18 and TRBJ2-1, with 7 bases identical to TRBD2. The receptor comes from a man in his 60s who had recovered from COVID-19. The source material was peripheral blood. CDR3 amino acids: CASSPPTGGSLHEQFF. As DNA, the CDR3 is TGTGCCAGCTCACCACCGACGGGGGGTAGTCTCCATGAGCAGTTCTTC.